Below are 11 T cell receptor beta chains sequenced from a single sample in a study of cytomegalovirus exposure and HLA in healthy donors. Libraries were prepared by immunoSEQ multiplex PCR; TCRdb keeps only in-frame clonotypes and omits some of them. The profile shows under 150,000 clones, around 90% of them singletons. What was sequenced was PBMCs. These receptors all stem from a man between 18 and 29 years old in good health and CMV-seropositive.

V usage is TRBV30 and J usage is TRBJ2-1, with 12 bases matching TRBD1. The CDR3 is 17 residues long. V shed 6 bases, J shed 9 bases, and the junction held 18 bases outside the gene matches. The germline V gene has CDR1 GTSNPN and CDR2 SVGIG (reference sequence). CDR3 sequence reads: CACTRGGQGAWVGEQFF. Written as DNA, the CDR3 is TGTGCCTGTACCCGAGGGGGACAGGGGGCTTGGGTAGGTGAGCAGTTCTTC.

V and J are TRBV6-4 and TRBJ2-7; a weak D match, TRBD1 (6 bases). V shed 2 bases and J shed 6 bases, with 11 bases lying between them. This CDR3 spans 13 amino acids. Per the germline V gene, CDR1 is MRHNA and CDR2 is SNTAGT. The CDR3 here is CASSDLQGSEQYF. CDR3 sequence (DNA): TGTGCCAGCAGTGACCTGCAGGGGTCCGAGCAGTACTTC.

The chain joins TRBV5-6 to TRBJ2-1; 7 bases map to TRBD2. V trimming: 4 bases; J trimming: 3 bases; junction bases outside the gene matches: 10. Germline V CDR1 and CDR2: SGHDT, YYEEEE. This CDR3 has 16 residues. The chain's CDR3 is CASSPSGASDYNEQFF. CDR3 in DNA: TGTGCCAGCAGCCCAAGCGGGGCATCCGACTACAATGAGCAGTTCTTC. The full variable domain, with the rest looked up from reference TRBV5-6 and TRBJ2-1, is DAGVTQSPTHLIKTRGQQVTLRCSPKSGHDTVSWYQQALGQGPQFIFQYYEEEERQRGNFPDRFSGHQFPNYSSELNVNALLLGDSALYLCASSPSGASDYNEQFFGPGTRLTVL.

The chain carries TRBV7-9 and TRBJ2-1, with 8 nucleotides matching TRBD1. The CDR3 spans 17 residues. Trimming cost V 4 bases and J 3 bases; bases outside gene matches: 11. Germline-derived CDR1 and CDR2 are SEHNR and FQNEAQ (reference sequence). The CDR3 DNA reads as TGTGCCAGCAGCTCAGGGGGCGACAGTTACGACTACAATGAGCAGTTCTTC. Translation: CASSSGGDSYDYNEQFF.

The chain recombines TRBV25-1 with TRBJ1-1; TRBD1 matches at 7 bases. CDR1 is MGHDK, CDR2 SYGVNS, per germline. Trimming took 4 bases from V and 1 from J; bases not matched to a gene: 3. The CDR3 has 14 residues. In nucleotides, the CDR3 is TGTGCCAGCAGTGCGGGACAGACGAACACTGAAGCTTTCTTT. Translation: CASSAGQTNTEAFF.

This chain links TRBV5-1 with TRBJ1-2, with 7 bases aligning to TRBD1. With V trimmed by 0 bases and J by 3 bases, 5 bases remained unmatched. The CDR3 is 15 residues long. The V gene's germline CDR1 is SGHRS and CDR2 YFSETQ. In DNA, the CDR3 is TGCGCCAGCAGCTTGGAAGGGGGCGATGACTATGGCTACACCTTC. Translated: CASSLEGGDDYGYTF.

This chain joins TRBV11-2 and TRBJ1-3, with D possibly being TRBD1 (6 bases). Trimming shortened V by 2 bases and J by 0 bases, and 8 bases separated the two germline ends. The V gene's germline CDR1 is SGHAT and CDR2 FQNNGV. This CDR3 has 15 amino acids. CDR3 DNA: TGTGCCAGCAGCTTACAGGGGCCCTCTGGAAACACCATATATTTT. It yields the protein CASSLQGPSGNTIYF.

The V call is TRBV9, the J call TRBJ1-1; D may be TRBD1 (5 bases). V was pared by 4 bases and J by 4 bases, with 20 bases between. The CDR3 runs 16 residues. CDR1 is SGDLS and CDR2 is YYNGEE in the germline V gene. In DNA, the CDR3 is TGTGCCAGCAGCCAGGAAGAGGGGCGGGGTACCACTGAAGCTTTCTTT. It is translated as CASSQEEGRGTTEAFF.

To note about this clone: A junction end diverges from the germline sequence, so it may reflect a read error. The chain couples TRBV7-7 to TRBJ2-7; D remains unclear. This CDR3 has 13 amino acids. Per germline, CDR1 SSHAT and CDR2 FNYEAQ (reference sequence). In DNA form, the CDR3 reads TGTGCTAGCAGCTTAGACGGGTCCTTCGAGCAGTACTTC. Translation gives CASSLDGSFEQYF.

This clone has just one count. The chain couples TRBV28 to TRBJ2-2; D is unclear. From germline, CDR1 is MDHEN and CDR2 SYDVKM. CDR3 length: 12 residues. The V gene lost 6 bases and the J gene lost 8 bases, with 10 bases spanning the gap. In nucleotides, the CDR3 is TGTGCCAGCAGCTCGGGTGGGGGGGAGCTGTTTTTT. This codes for CASSSGGGELFF.

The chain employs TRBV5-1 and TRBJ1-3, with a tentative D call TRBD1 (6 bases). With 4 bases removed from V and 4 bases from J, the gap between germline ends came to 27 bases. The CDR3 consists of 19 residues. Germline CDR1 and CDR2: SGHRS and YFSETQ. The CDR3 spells CASSRAGTSFSTAGNTIYF. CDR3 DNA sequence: TGCGCCAGCAGCCGAGCCGGGACATCTTTTTCAACTGCCGGAAACACCATATATTTT.